The source of this T cell receptor beta chain is a study of T cell changes during pregnancy in multiple sclerosis. Sequencing used immunoSEQ multiplex PCR; TCRdb keeps in-frame clones, though not all of them. This sample has tens of thousands of clones; 75% to 95% occur once, and the top ten carry around 0.3%. The clonotype comes from a female donor in good health, enrolled as a control in a pregnancy study. The sample here was CD4+ T cells from peripheral blood mononuclear cells, taken in the third trimester of pregnancy.

The CDR3 spells CASSPGTAVGHAEAFF. The CDR3 DNA reads TGTGCCAGCAGCCCCGGGACAGCGGTGGGGCACGCTGAAGCTTTCTTT. This chain connects TRBV5-4 to TRBJ1-1; 7 bases are shared with TRBD1. This CDR3 is 16 amino acids long. Germline-derived CDR1 and CDR2 are SGHNT and YYREEE (reference sequence). V shed 4 bases and J 6 bases; nucleotides not matched to a gene: 15.